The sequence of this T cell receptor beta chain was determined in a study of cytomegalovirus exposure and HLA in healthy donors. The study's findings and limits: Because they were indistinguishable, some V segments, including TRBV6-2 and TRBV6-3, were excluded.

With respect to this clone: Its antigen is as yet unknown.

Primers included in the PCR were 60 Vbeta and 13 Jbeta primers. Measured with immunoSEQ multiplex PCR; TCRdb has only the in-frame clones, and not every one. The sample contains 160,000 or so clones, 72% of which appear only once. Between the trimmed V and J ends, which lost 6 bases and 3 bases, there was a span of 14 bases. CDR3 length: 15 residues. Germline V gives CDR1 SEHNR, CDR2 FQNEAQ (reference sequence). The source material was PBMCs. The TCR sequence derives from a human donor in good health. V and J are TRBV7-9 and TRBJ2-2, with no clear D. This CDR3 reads CASSLRRQDTGELFF. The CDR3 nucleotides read TGTGCCAGCAGTTTGCGCAGGCAAGACACCGGGGAGCTGTTTTTT.